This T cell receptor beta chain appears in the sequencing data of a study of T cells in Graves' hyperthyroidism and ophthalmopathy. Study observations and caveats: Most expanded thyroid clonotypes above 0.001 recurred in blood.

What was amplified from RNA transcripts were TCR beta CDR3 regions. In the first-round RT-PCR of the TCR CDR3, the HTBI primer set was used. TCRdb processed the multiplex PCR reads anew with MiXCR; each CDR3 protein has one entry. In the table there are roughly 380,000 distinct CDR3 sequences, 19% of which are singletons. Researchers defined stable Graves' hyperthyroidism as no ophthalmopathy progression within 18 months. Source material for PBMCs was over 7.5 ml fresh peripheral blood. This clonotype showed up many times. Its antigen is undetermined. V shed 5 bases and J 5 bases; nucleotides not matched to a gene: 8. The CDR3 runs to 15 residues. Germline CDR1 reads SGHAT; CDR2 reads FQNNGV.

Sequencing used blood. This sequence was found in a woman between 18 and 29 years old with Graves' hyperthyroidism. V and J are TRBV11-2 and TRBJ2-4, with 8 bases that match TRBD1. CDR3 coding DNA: TGTGCCAGCAGCCCCGCCAGGGGGCAAGAAAACATTCAGTACTTC. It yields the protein CASSPARGQENIQYF. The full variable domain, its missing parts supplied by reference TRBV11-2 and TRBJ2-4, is EAGVAQSPRYKIIEKRQSVAFWCNPISGHATLYWYQQILGQGPKLLIQFQNNGVVDDSQLPKDRFSAERLKGVDSTLKIQPAKLEDSAVYLCASSPARGQENIQYFGAGTRLSVL.